A single sample is the source of the 4 T cell receptor beta chains below, sequenced in a study of cytomegalovirus exposure and HLA in healthy donors. Primers: 60 Vbeta forward and 13 Jbeta reverse. The protocol was immunoSEQ multiplex PCR, while the TCRdb copy is restricted to in-frame clones and leaves out a portion. The sample lists 65,000 to 95,000 clones; about four fifths were seen once. The sequenced sample consisted of PBMCs. These receptors originate from a male donor in good health and CMV-seropositive.

This clone was seen a few times. The rearrangement links TRBV6-1 to TRBJ2-2; TRBD1 is a possible D gene (5 bases). Germline V gene sequence: CDR1 MNHNS, CDR2 SASEGT. With 7 bases removed from V and 4 bases from J, the gap between germline ends came to 16 bases. The CDR3 runs to 15 residues. CDR3 amino acids: CASILQTDFTGELFF. CDR3 in DNA: TGTGCCAGCATTCTGCAGACAGACTTCACCGGGGAGCTGTTTTTT.

This clone was counted a single time. This CDR3 is CASSYSTGWEGSEQFF. Written as DNA, the CDR3 is TGTGCCAGCAGTTACTCGACGGGGTGGGAGGGTTCTGAGCAGTTCTTC. The chain recombines TRBV6-5 with TRBJ2-1; TRBD2 agrees at 7 bases. This CDR3 is 16 amino acids long. Germline CDR1 MNHEY, CDR2 SVGAGI. The trim removed 0 bases at V and 9 bases at J, leaving 11 bases unmatched.

The chain carries TRBV5-8 and TRBJ1-1, with a possible D match to TRBD1 (5 bases). Germline assignment: CDR1 SGHTS and CDR2 YDEGEE. There are 16 residues in the CDR3. V lost 6 bases to trimming and J lost 10 bases, with 28 bases between them. CDR3 residues: CASNSGVPGGASTAFF. CDR3 in DNA: TGTGCCAGCAACTCGGGGGTGCCAGGAGGTGCTTCTACAGCTTTCTTT.

The genes are TRBV7-9 and TRBJ2-5; 7 bases align to TRBD1. The J call may be in error: the DNA end matches TRBJ2-7 better. The length of the CDR3 is 14 residues. Germline V gives CDR1 SEHNR, CDR2 FQNEAQ (reference sequence). The CDR3 sequence: CASSGTDSSYEQYF. For the CDR3, the DNA is TGTGCCAGCAGCGGGACAGACAGCTCCTACGAGCAGTACTTC.